Presented here are 30 T cell receptor beta chains from one specimen sequenced in a study of shared clonotypes between healthy human individuals. Clones were read by immunoSEQ multiplex PCR, and TCRdb kept only the in-frame ones, dropping some. The sample has approximately 2.1 million clones, 93% seen once; the top ten hold 0.39%. Sequencing input: naive CD4+ T cells from PBMCs. The sample's subset: CD45RA+ positively selected. The receptors originated from a man aged 18 to 29 in good health. Some clones in this sample may be carry-over from other donors' samples.

On this clone itself: The sample holds other DNA sequences that translate to the same CDR3. The chain is built from TRBV5-1 and TRBJ2-3; D unclear. V lost 0 bases, J lost 0 bases, and 8 bases lay in between. Germline loops: CDR1 SGHRS, CDR2 YFSETQ. CDR3 size: 15 residues. This CDR3 reads CASSLGQTSTDTQYF. As DNA, the CDR3 is TGCGCCAGCAGCTTGGGTCAGACTAGCACAGATACGCAGTATTTT.

The chain uses TRBV27 and TRBJ1-1; possible D gene TRBD1, 6 bases. The V gene lost 6 bases and the J gene lost 3 bases, with 14 bases spanning the gap. Germline CDR1 MNHEY, CDR2 SMNVEV (reference sequence). This CDR3 spans 14 amino acids. The CDR3 region is CASRNRVEYTEAFF. CDR3 DNA sequence: TGTGCCAGCAGGAACAGGGTGGAGTACACTGAAGCTTTCTTT.

V is TRBV4-1 and J is TRBJ2-1; 9 bases map to TRBD2. CDR1 MGHRA and CDR2 YSYEKL come from the germline V gene. There are 15 residues in the CDR3. The J segment lost 5 bases and the V segment lost 1 base, leaving 3 bases of the junction unmatched. This CDR3 reads CASSQGGLANNEQFF. The CDR3 DNA follows: TGCGCCAGCAGCCAAGGTGGACTAGCGAACAATGAGCAGTTCTTC.

V and J are TRBV7-9 and TRBJ2-3, with TRBD1 as a possible D gene (6 bases). The germline V gene has CDR1 SEHNR and CDR2 FQNEAQ (reference sequence). V shed 1 base and J shed 5 bases, with 10 bases lying between them. The CDR3 covers 14 residues. As DNA, the CDR3 is TGTGCCAGCAGCTTAGGAAGAGGGGGAGATACGCAGTATTTT. Amino acids: CASSLGRGGDTQYF.

The chain is built from TRBV6-5 and TRBJ2-2, with 9 bases fitting TRBD1. V lost 7 bases and J lost 7; bases outside the gene matches: 7. Germline CDR1 MNHEY, CDR2 SVGAGI. The CDR3 covers 14 residues. The CDR3 sequence is CASTKDRGGGELFF. CDR3 DNA sequence: TGTGCCAGCACCAAGGACAGGGGCGGCGGGGAGCTGTTTTTT.

V gene TRBV27 combines with J gene TRBJ2-1; tentatively, D is TRBD1 or TRBD2 (7 bases each). The CDR3 is 15 residues long. Germline CDR1 and CDR2: MNHEY and SMNVEV (reference sequence). With 3 bases removed from V and 3 bases from J, the gap between germline ends came to 12 bases. The CDR3 nucleotides read TGTGCCAGCAGTTTGGGGGGGACAGTCTACAATGAGCAGTTCTTC. This translates into CASSLGGTVYNEQFF.

This chain links TRBV9 with TRBJ2-1; 10 nucleotides line up with TRBD2. Germline lookup yields CDR1 SGDLS and CDR2 YYNGEE. J was trimmed by 6 bases and V by 4 bases; bases with no gene match: 10. This CDR3 has 16 residues. The CDR3 region is CASSPGPLAGFNEQFF. The DNA for the CDR3 is TGTGCCAGCAGCCCCGGCCCACTAGCGGGATTCAATGAGCAGTTCTTC. Drawing the rest from reference TRBV9 and TRBJ2-1, the complete variable domain is DSGVTQTPKHLITATGQRVTLRCSPRSGDLSVYWYQQSLDQGLQFLIQYYNGEERAKGNILERFSAQQFPDLHSELNLSSLELGDSALYFCASSPGPLAGFNEQFFGPGTRLTVL.

The chain joins TRBV5-4 to TRBJ2-5; 10 bases are a match to TRBD1. The CDR3 sequence is 15 residues long. The germline CDR1 and CDR2 sequences are SGHNT and YYREEE (reference sequence). The J segment lost 2 bases and the V segment lost 5 bases, leaving 6 bases of the junction unmatched. CDR3 nucleotide sequence: TGTGCCAGCAGACGGACAGGGGGACCACAAGAGACCCAGTACTTC. It is translated as CASRRTGGPQETQYF. Full variable domain (rest looked up from reference TRBV5-4 and TRBJ2-5): ETGVTQSPTHLIKTRGQQVTLRCSSQSGHNTVSWYQQALGQGPQFIFQYYREEENGRGNFPPRFSGLQFPNYSSELNVNALELDDSALYLCASRRTGGPQETQYFGPGTRLLVL.

The J gene is TRBJ2-1, the V gene TRBV5-1; D is undetermined. The germline V and J ends were trimmed by 1 base and 5 bases, with 16 bases remaining between them. The CDR3 contains 16 residues. Germline CDR1 is SGHRS and CDR2 is YFSETQ. This CDR3 is CASSLFPADLDNEQFF. The CDR3 region has the DNA TGCGCCAGCAGCTTGTTTCCGGCGGATCTCGACAATGAGCAGTTCTTC.

The rearrangement uses TRBV27 and TRBJ1-2; TRBD1 agrees at 8 bases. Germline V gene data show CDR1 as MNHEY and CDR2 as SMNVEV (reference sequence). The CDR3 runs 16 residues. The V and J ends lost 4 bases and 4 bases, in that order; junction bases with no gene match: 11. The CDR3 region has the DNA TGTGCCAGCAGTTCCGCCGGGACAGGAGAGACCTATGGCTACACCTTC. Translated, it gives CASSSAGTGETYGYTF.

This sequence joins TRBV6-1 and TRBJ2-5; no firm D call. The CDR3 length is 16 residues. V dropped 4 bases and J dropped 1 base, with 16 bases sitting between them. The V gene's germline CDR1 is MNHNS and CDR2 SASEGT. The CDR3 loop is CASSVLSWYIQETQYF. CDR3 in DNA: TGTGCCAGCAGTGTCCTCAGCTGGTATATCCAAGAGACCCAGTACTTC.

V gene TRBV28 combines with J gene TRBJ2-5; possibly TRBD1 or TRBD2 for D (5 bases each). Deletions cut 6 bases from V and 2 bases from J, with 16 bases between. The CDR3 runs 15 residues. The germline V gene encodes CDR1 MDHEN and CDR2 SYDVKM. CDR3 region: CASSKSTGAQETQYF. DNA for the CDR3: TGTGCCAGCAGCAAATCGACCGGGGCACAAGAGACCCAGTACTTC. The entire variable domain, with the rest obtained from reference TRBV28 and TRBJ2-5, is as follows: DVKVTQSSRYLVKRTGEKVFLECVQDMDHENMFWYRQDPGLGLRLIYFSYDVKMKEKGDIPEGYSVSREKKERFSLILESASTNQTSMYLCASSKSTGAQETQYFGPGTRLLVL.

A remark on this clone: Additional DNA sequences in this sample encode the identical CDR3. The chain couples TRBV18 to TRBJ2-5; 7 bases match TRBD1. The J segment lost 1 base and the V segment lost 1 base, leaving 0 bases of the junction unmatched. The germline V gene has CDR1 KGHSH and CDR2 LQKENI. This CDR3 has 14 amino acids. The CDR3 spells CASSPRDSQETQYF. In nucleotides, the CDR3 is TGTGCCAGCTCACCACGGGACAGCCAAGAGACCCAGTACTTC.

This chain connects TRBV28 to TRBJ1-1; D might be TRBD1 (5 bases). The CDR3 contains 13 residues. Trimming shortened V by 2 bases and J by 6 bases, and 10 bases separated the two germline ends. Germline loops: CDR1 MDHEN, CDR2 SYDVKM. The CDR3 sequence: CASSLVGLPEAFF. The CDR3 DNA sequence: TGTGCCAGCAGTTTAGTGGGACTACCTGAAGCTTTCTTT.

The chain employs TRBV7-2 and TRBJ1-4; D is ambiguous. V was pared by 1 base and J by 8 bases, with 14 bases between. The CDR3 length is 15 residues. Germline V gene sequence: CDR1 SGHTA, CDR2 FQGNSA. The CDR3 loop reads CASSLVWGGREKLFF. In nucleotides, the CDR3 is TGTGCCAGCAGCTTAGTGTGGGGAGGAAGGGAAAAACTGTTTTTT.

The chain couples TRBV15 to TRBJ2-7; D gene unclear. CDR1 and CDR2 (germline): LNHNV, YYDKDF (reference sequence). V was pared by 3 bases and J by 5 bases, with 11 bases between. The CDR3 contains 13 residues. DNA for the CDR3: TGTGCCACCAGCAGGGGTCCCCGGAACGAGCAGTACTTC. Its translation is CATSRGPRNEQYF.

The count of this clone is one. CDR3 nucleotides: TGTGCCAGCAGCTTAGCTGAGGGGTTTCGGAGGCAAGAGACCCAGTACTTC. This encodes CASSLAEGFRRQETQYF. This chain links TRBV7-9 with TRBJ2-5; D possibly matches TRBD1 or TRBD2 (5 bases each). The V and J ends lost 0 bases and 2 bases respectively, with 16 bases between them. Germline loops: CDR1 SEHNR, CDR2 FQNEAQ (reference sequence). The CDR3 covers 17 residues.

This chain joins TRBV19 and TRBJ1-4, with a weak D call TRBD1 (5 bases). The germline V gene has CDR1 LNHDA and CDR2 SQIVND (reference sequence). The CDR3 loop spans 14 amino acids. V gave up 3 bases and J gave up 8 bases, with 13 bases separating them. For the CDR3, the DNA is TGTGCCAGTAGTATTCGGCAGGGTAGAGAAAAACTGTTTTTT. Translating gives CASSIRQGREKLFF.

This chain links TRBV19 with TRBJ2-7; 13 bases are a match to TRBD2. CDR3 length: 15 amino acids. The germline CDR1 and CDR2 sequences are LNHDA and SQIVND (reference sequence). The trim removed 4 bases at V and 4 bases at J, leaving 4 bases unmatched. CDR3 sequence reads: CASSTLTSGGYEQYF. The DNA of the CDR3 is TGTGCCAGTAGTACTCTGACTAGCGGGGGGTACGAGCAGTACTTC.

On this clone itself: Other nucleotide sequences from this sample produce the same CDR3. The rearrangement links TRBV6-1 to TRBJ2-2, with D possibly matching TRBD1 (5 bases). CDR3 length: 15 amino acids. Trimming took 1 base from V and 0 from J, leaving 6 bases between them. Germline lookup yields CDR1 MNHNS and CDR2 SASEGT. The chain's CDR3 is CASSEVRANTGELFF. CDR3 coding DNA: TGTGCCAGCAGTGAAGTCAGGGCGAACACCGGGGAGCTGTTTTTT.

This clone appeared once. The V gene is TRBV6-1, the J gene TRBJ2-1, with TRBD2 as a possible D gene (6 bases). From germline, CDR1 is MNHNS and CDR2 SASEGT. The length of the CDR3 is 16 residues. V was trimmed by 2 bases and J by 4 bases, leaving 15 bases between them. The CDR3 nucleotides read TGTGCCAGCAGTGAAAGTGTTGGGGGGTTATACAATGAGCAGTTCTTC. Its protein is CASSESVGGLYNEQFF.

This rearrangement joins TRBV18 to TRBJ2-2, with TRBD1 identical over 9 bases. The CDR3 is 17 amino acids. The V gene end was trimmed by 5 bases and the J gene end by 4 bases; junction bases not matched to a gene: 11. Germline CDR1 reads KGHSH; CDR2 reads LQKENI. The CDR3 region has the DNA TGTGCCAGCTCAACAAGGACAGGGGCCGTGGGCACCGGGGAGCTGTTTTTT. Its protein product is CASSTRTGAVGTGELFF.

This clone was observed a single time. The chain joins TRBV7-8 to TRBJ1-2; 8 positions agree with TRBD1. This CDR3 has 17 residues. The germline V gene has CDR1 SGHVS and CDR2 FQNEAQ. Losses at the gene ends were 5 bases for V and 0 bases for J; bases not matched to a gene: 11. In DNA form, the CDR3 reads TGTGCCAGCAGCCCGATCGGACAGGGCGGCGCTAACTATGGCTACACCTTC. This translates into CASSPIGQGGANYGYTF.

V and J are TRBV11-3 and TRBJ2-7; 10 nucleotides agree with TRBD1. Germline V gene sequence: CDR1 SGHNT, CDR2 YENEEA. CDR3 size: 13 residues. Trimming cost V 8 bases and J 4 bases; bases outside gene matches: 5. This CDR3 is CASWGTGVYEQYF. CDR3 nucleotides: TGTGCCAGCTGGGGGACAGGGGTATACGAGCAGTACTTC.

This clone was detected once. The chain employs TRBV6-1 and TRBJ2-1, with 10 bases that match TRBD2. Germline CDR1 MNHNS, CDR2 SASEGT. The CDR3 sequence is 15 residues long. Unmatched junction bases numbered 11, after V lost 7 bases and J lost 8 bases. As DNA, the CDR3 is TGTGCCAGCATCCAGTCTAGCGGGAGTACCGATGAGCAGTTCTTC. It yields the protein CASIQSSGSTDEQFF.

With regard to this clone: This same CDR3 is encoded by further DNA sequences in the sample. The CDR3 loop is CASSLSSNQPQHF. CDR3 bases: TGTGCCAGCAGTTTATCGAGCAATCAGCCCCAGCATTTT. This sequence joins TRBV28 and TRBJ1-5; D call uncertain. Germline assignment: CDR1 MDHEN and CDR2 SYDVKM. This CDR3 has 13 residues. The V end was cut by 1 base, the J end by 1 base, with 2 bases between.

The V call is TRBV25-1, the J call TRBJ2-5; D call uncertain. Germline CDR1 and CDR2: MGHDK and SYGVNS. Trimming removed 6 bases at V and 2 bases at J, with 16 bases between. The CDR3 runs to 15 residues. CDR3 in amino acids: CASSQNTNPQETQYF. CDR3 nucleotide sequence: TGTGCCAGCAGCCAGAACACGAACCCTCAAGAGACCCAGTACTTC. Full variable domain (rest looked up from reference TRBV25-1 and TRBJ2-5): EADIYQTPRYLVIGTGKKITLECSQTMGHDKMYWYQQDPGMELHLIHYSYGVNSTEKGDLSSESTVSRIRTEHFPLTLESARPSHTSQYLCASSQNTNPQETQYFGPGTRLLVL.

Only one count was recorded for this clone. The chain links TRBV19 to TRBJ1-2, with D maybe TRBD1 (5 bases). CDR1 is LNHDA and CDR2 is SQIVND in the germline V gene (reference sequence). The CDR3 length is 15 residues. V was trimmed by 7 bases and J by 5 bases, leaving 20 bases between them. In DNA, the CDR3 is TGTGCCAGTACCCATGGGCAGGGAAGGGGTTATGGCTACACCTTC. Translating it yields CASTHGQGRGYGYTF.

The chain employs TRBV7-2 and TRBJ1-1; D call uncertain. The CDR3 loop spans 12 amino acids. V lost 4 bases, J lost 4 bases, and 7 bases lay in between. CDR1 and CDR2 from the germline V gene are SGHTA and FQGNSA. The CDR3: CASSSASTEAFF. The CDR3 region has the DNA TGTGCCAGCAGCTCCGCCTCCACTGAAGCTTTCTTT.

This chain uses TRBV11-2 with TRBJ2-3; 10 bases agree with TRBD1. The CDR3 extends over 15 amino acids. V lost 2 bases to trimming and J lost 3 bases; unmatched junction nucleotides: 2. Germline CDR1 SGHAT, CDR2 FQNNGV. The chain's CDR3 is CASSLRTGGTDTQYF. The CDR3 bases are TGTGCCAGCAGCTTACGGACAGGGGGAACAGATACGCAGTATTTT.